The 12 T cell receptor beta chains presented below share a single source sample, sequenced in a study of blood T cell repertoires in COVID-19. Here immunoSEQ multiplex PCR was the method, and the copy in TCRdb shows in-frame clones only, minus some. The sample lists hundreds of thousands of clones, 89% seen once, with around 6.5% in the top ten. The sequencing sample was made of peripheral blood. Receptors were obtained from a man in his sixties who had recovered from COVID-19.

The V and J genes are TRBV7-2 and TRBJ2-7; weak D call: TRBD2 (5 bases). CDR3 size: 14 residues. Germline CDR1 and CDR2: SGHTA and FQGNSA. With 2 bases removed from V and 3 bases from J, the gap between germline ends came to 11 bases. The CDR3 sequence: CASSLFWESYEQYF. The CDR3 region has the DNA TGTGCCAGCAGCTTATTTTGGGAGAGCTACGAGCAGTACTTC. Combining the CDR3 with reference TRBV7-2 and TRBJ2-7 gives the whole variable domain GAGVSQSPSNKVTEKGKDVELRCDPISGHTALYWYRQSLGQGLEFLIYFQGNSAPDKSGLPSDRFSAERTGGSVSTLTIQRTQQEDSAVYLCASSLFWESYEQYFGPGTRLTVT.

V gene TRBV24-1 combines with J gene TRBJ2-5; 12 bases fit TRBD2. Germline assignment: CDR1 KGHDR and CDR2 SFDVKD. The V segment lost 7 bases and the J segment 2 bases; nucleotides outside the gene matches: 4. The CDR3 is 15 residues long. The CDR3: CATSGTSGQQETQYF. In DNA form, the CDR3 reads TGTGCCACCAGCGGGACTAGCGGGCAGCAAGAGACCCAGTACTTC.

In its sample, this clone was seen a few times. The chain is built from TRBV11-2 and TRBJ2-2, with TRBD2 matching over 12 bases. V gave up 3 bases and J gave up 6 bases; unmatched junction bases: 5. Germline CDR1 SGHAT, CDR2 FQNNGV. The CDR3 is 16 amino acids. The CDR3 DNA reads TGTGCCAGCAGCTTGATGACTAGCGGGAGTGCCGGGGAGCTGTTTTTT. Its protein product is CASSLMTSGSAGELFF. Together with reference TRBV11-2 and TRBJ2-2, the CDR3 gives the full variable domain: EAGVAQSPRYKIIEKRQSVAFWCNPISGHATLYWYQQILGQGPKLLIQFQNNGVVDDSQLPKDRFSAERLKGVDSTLKIQPAKLEDSAVYLCASSLMTSGSAGELFFGEGSRLTVL.

This clone showed up just once. V and J are TRBV9 and TRBJ2-1; 7 bases agree with TRBD1. Germline lookup yields CDR1 SGDLS and CDR2 YYNGEE. This CDR3 comprises 15 residues. The J segment lost 1 base and the V segment lost 4 bases, leaving 5 bases of the junction unmatched. DNA of the CDR3: TGTGCCAGCAGCACCCGACAGGGATCCTACAATGAGCAGTTCTTC. This encodes CASSTRQGSYNEQFF.

The CDR3 sequence: CASSRRSGQETQYF. The CDR3 nucleotides are TGTGCCAGCAGCAGACGTAGCGGACAAGAGACCCAGTACTTC. The chain couples TRBV28 to TRBJ2-5; D perhaps matches TRBD2 (6 bases). The V and J ends lost 6 bases and 2 bases respectively, with 13 bases between them. This CDR3 is 14 amino acids long. Germline CDR1 and CDR2: MDHEN and SYDVKM.

The rearrangement links TRBV19 to TRBJ1-1; a possible D gene is TRBD1 (5 bases). CDR1 is LNHDA and CDR2 is SQIVND in the germline V gene (reference sequence). V lost 7 bases to trimming and J lost 1 base, with 7 bases between them. This CDR3 comprises 12 residues. The CDR3 bases are TGTGCCAGTAACGACAGGAACACTGAAGCTTTCTTT. It yields the protein CASNDRNTEAFF.

The V and J genes are TRBV5-1 and TRBJ2-5; D call uncertain. This CDR3 region has 13 residues. Trimming cost V 0 bases and J 5 bases, with 8 bases left between them. CDR1 is SGHRS and CDR2 is YFSETQ in the germline V gene. Here the CDR3 DNA reads TGCGCCAGCAGCTTGGCAGGCAGGGAGACCCAGTACTTC. Its translation: CASSLAGRETQYF.

V usage is TRBV19 and J usage is TRBJ2-7; D uncertain. The CDR3 runs 14 residues. The V gene's germline CDR1 is LNHDA and CDR2 SQIVND (reference sequence). V dropped 0 bases and J dropped 4 bases, with 10 bases sitting between them. This CDR3 reads CASSIEPGPYEQYF. The CDR3 region has the DNA TGTGCCAGTAGTATAGAGCCGGGTCCATACGAGCAGTACTTC.

This clone was seen a single time. The J gene is TRBJ2-2, the V gene TRBV5-1; 9 bases line up with TRBD2. The germline V gene has CDR1 SGHRS and CDR2 YFSETQ. The trim removed 1 base at V and 4 bases at J, leaving 2 bases unmatched. The CDR3 has 15 amino acids. CDR3 nucleotides: TGCGCCAGCAGCTTGAGCGGGGGGTCCACCGGGGAGCTGTTTTTT. Amino acid sequence: CASSLSGGSTGELFF.

The rearrangement joins TRBV6-6 to TRBJ1-5, with D tentatively TRBD1 (5 bases). Trimming cost V 7 bases and J 6 bases, with 13 bases left between them. Germline assignment: CDR1 MNHNY and CDR2 SVGAGI (reference sequence). CDR3 size: 13 residues. The DNA of the CDR3 is TGTGCCAGCACCCGGGGGACCAGTCAGCCCCAGCATTTT. It codes for CASTRGTSQPQHF.

The chain combines TRBV2 with TRBJ1-1; D might be TRBD1 (6 bases). Germline V gene data show CDR1 as SNHLY and CDR2 as FYNNEI. The length of the CDR3 is 13 residues. Trimming took off 7 bases at V and 2 bases at J, with 11 bases between the two ends. The CDR3 loop is CASTRGGNTEAFF. Written as DNA, the CDR3 is TGTGCCAGCACAAGGGGGGGAAACACTGAAGCTTTCTTT.

The chain joins TRBV19 to TRBJ2-2; TRBD2 agrees at 11 bases. The CDR3 covers 18 residues. Germline V lookup: CDR1 LNHDA, CDR2 SQIVND (reference sequence). J was trimmed by 3 bases and V by 7 bases; bases with no gene match: 13. The DNA for the CDR3 is TGTGCCAGTACTCGGATTCTTGGGACTAGCGGATACACCGGGGAGCTGTTTTTT. Amino acid sequence: CASTRILGTSGYTGELFF.